Below are 21 T cell receptor beta chains sequenced from a single sample in a study of blood T cell repertoires in COVID-19 (dated by TCRdb to 2018 to 2021). Preparation of the library involved the immunoSEQ multiplex PCR assay. Here the immuneACCESS table is served through TCRdb, limited to in-frame sequences with V and J called. Missing clones are a known gap in these copies; in checked studies unresolved V genes cover under half, and the rest lacks a known reason. Recorded for this sample are about 400,000 clones; approximately 88% of them occurred a single time. Approximately 1.2% of the sample is held by the ten biggest clonotypes. What was sequenced was peripheral blood. The receptors were sampled from a man aged 35 to 55 with acute or convalescent COVID-19.

V is TRBV19 and J is TRBJ2-6; TRBD1 aligns across 8 bases. CDR3 size: 15 residues. The junction had 4 bases not matched to a gene; V was cut back by 7 bases and J by 2 bases. Germline loops: CDR1 LNHDA, CDR2 SQIVND (reference sequence). The DNA for the CDR3 is TGTGCCAGTATGGCAGGGGGCGCTGGGGCCAACGTCCTGACTTTC. Its protein product is CASMAGGAGANVLTF.

The V gene is TRBV19, the J gene TRBJ1-1, with a possible D match to TRBD1 (5 bases). The CDR3 loop spans 13 amino acids. V shed 7 bases and J shed 5 bases, with 14 bases lying between them. Germline V gene sequence: CDR1 LNHDA, CDR2 SQIVND (reference sequence). DNA for the CDR3: TGTGCCAGTATCCCCCTCGGGGGAACTGAAGCTTTCTTT. This encodes CASIPLGGTEAFF.

This clone was detected only once. The chain joins TRBV7-3 to TRBJ1-5, with D possibly matching TRBD1 (5 bases). This CDR3 region has 15 residues. Per the germline V gene, CDR1 is SGHTA and CDR2 is FQGTGA. Trimming took off 0 bases at V and 3 bases at J, with 9 bases between the two ends. This CDR3 is CASSLTAGINQPQHF. CDR3 nucleotide sequence: TGTGCCAGCAGCTTAACGGCAGGGATCAATCAGCCCCAGCATTTT.

The chain uses TRBV29-1 and TRBJ2-4, with D possibly being TRBD1 (5 bases). Between the trimmed V and J ends, which lost 2 bases and 8 bases, there was a span of 22 bases. The CDR3 contains 16 residues. Germline-derived CDR1 and CDR2 are SQVTM and ANQGSEA. The DNA for the CDR3 is TGCAGCGTTGAAACCTCTCCGGGCAGGGCGCTATACATTCAGTACTTC. This codes for CSVETSPGRALYIQYF. The full variable domain, with the rest looked up from reference TRBV29-1 and TRBJ2-4, is SAVISQKPSRDICQRGTSLTIQCQVDSQVTMMFWYRQQPGQSLTLIATANQGSEATYESGFVIDKFPISRPNLTFSTLTVSNMSPEDSSIYLCSVETSPGRALYIQYFGAGTRLSVL.

This chain joins TRBV28 and TRBJ2-7; D is perhaps TRBD1 (6 bases). This CDR3 contains 13 residues. V was clipped by 6 bases and J by 3 bases, with 12 bases between them. The germline CDR1 and CDR2 sequences are MDHEN and SYDVKM. CDR3 DNA sequence: TGTGCCAGCAGATTGACAGGTTTCTACGAGCAGTACTTC. It is translated as CASRLTGFYEQYF.

This clone has a single count. V usage is TRBV19 and J usage is TRBJ1-1; D gene unclear. Looked up from germline, CDR1 is LNHDA and CDR2 is SQIVND (reference sequence). The CDR3 contains 12 residues. The ends were cut back, 3 bases at V and 7 bases at J, with 9 bases in the middle. CDR3 loop: CASSITGSEAFF. In DNA, the CDR3 is TGTGCCAGTAGTATCACGGGGAGTGAAGCTTTCTTT.

This clone appeared a few times. The V gene is TRBV7-2, the J gene TRBJ2-1, with 12 bases identical to TRBD2. With 1 base clipped from V and 8 bases from J, the junction kept 6 bases outside the gene matches. CDR3 length equals 16 residues. CDR1 and CDR2 (germline): SGHTA, FQGNSA. CDR3 amino acids: CASSLGTSGTIDEQFF. Here the CDR3 DNA reads TGTGCCAGCAGCTTAGGGACTAGCGGGACCATCGATGAGCAGTTCTTC. The full variable domain, its missing parts supplied by reference TRBV7-2 and TRBJ2-1, is GAGVSQSPSNKVTEKGKDVELRCDPISGHTALYWYRQSLGQGLEFLIYFQGNSAPDKSGLPSDRFSAERTGGSVSTLTIQRTQQEDSAVYLCASSLGTSGTIDEQFFGPGTRLTVL.

The rearrangement uses TRBV28 and TRBJ2-3; 15 positions agree with TRBD2. Losses at the gene ends were 0 bases for V and 7 bases for J; bases not matched to a gene: 8. Germline V gives CDR1 MDHEN, CDR2 SYDVKM. CDR3 length: 18 residues. CDR3 amino acids: CASSLWITGTSGRHTQYF. DNA of the CDR3: TGTGCCAGCAGTTTATGGATCACCGGGACTAGCGGGAGGCATACGCAGTATTTT.

The chain couples TRBV27 to TRBJ2-2, with TRBD1 matching over 11 bases. In germline, CDR1 is MNHEY, CDR2 SMNVEV (reference sequence). V was clipped by 4 bases and J by 5 bases; unmatched bases: 3. The CDR3 covers 15 residues. The chain's CDR3 is CASSWTGGRTGELFF. Here the CDR3 DNA reads TGTGCCAGCAGTTGGACAGGGGGCAGGACCGGGGAGCTGTTTTTT.

The J gene is TRBJ1-5, the V gene TRBV2; TRBD1 might be the D (5 bases). The V gene lost 5 bases and the J gene lost 0 bases, with 11 bases spanning the gap. CDR3 size: 15 residues. CDR1 SNHLY and CDR2 FYNNEI come from the germline V gene. DNA for the CDR3: TGTGCCAGCAGTCTGGACACCCATAGCAATCAGCCCCAGCATTTT. This translates into CASSLDTHSNQPQHF.

The chain uses TRBV30 and TRBJ1-5; 9 bases are a match to TRBD1. CDR3 length: 14 residues. In germline, CDR1 is GTSNPN, CDR2 SVGIG (reference sequence). Germline trimming cut 2 bases from V and 4 bases from J; bases unmatched to any gene: 3. The CDR3 DNA sequence: TGTGCCTGGAGTAGCGGACAGGGGAATCAGCCCCAGCATTTT. Amino acids: CAWSSGQGNQPQHF.

As regards this clone: Being one base from a much bigger clone, this may be a read error. Additional DNA sequences in this sample encode the identical CDR3. This rearrangement joins TRBV27 to TRBJ1-2; 10 nucleotides match TRBD1. After removal of 3 bases from V and 2 bases from J, the junction contained 0 bases not matched to a gene. Germline V gene data show CDR1 as MNHEY and CDR2 as SMNVEV (reference sequence). The CDR3 loop spans 14 amino acids. The CDR3 is CASSLGQGNYGYTF. CDR3 DNA sequence: TGTGCCAGCAGTTTGGGACAGGGGAACTATGGCTACACCTTC.

The chain employs TRBV5-1 and TRBJ2-7; the match to TRBD1 covers 9 bases. Per germline, CDR1 SGHRS and CDR2 YFSETQ. The CDR3 spans 15 residues. V was clipped by 4 bases and J by 2 bases; unmatched bases: 7. The CDR3 sequence: CASSRGQGIAYEQYF. For the CDR3, the DNA is TGCGCCAGCAGCAGGGGACAGGGCATCGCCTACGAGCAGTACTTC.

V is TRBV5-6 and J is TRBJ2-1; 9 nucleotides agree with TRBD1. Germline V gives CDR1 SGHDT, CDR2 YYEEEE. The CDR3 consists of 13 residues. V shed 3 bases, J shed 10 bases, and the junction held 5 bases outside the gene matches. CDR3 nucleotides: TGTGCCAGCAGCTGGGGACAGGGACAAGAGCAGTTCTTC. Translation gives CASSWGQGQEQFF.

This clone has only a few counts. CDR3 sequence reads: CASSPYSGNTIYF. The CDR3 DNA is TGTGCCAGCTCCCCTTACTCTGGAAACACCATATATTTT. The chain carries TRBV12-3 or TRBV12-4 and TRBJ1-3; D gene ambiguous. The CDR3 is 13 amino acids. V was clipped by 8 bases and J by 0 bases, with 8 bases between them.

The chain has TRBV4-1 and TRBJ1-1; 7 bases map to TRBD1. There are 15 residues in the CDR3. Germline V gives CDR1 MGHRA, CDR2 YSYEKL. V trimming: 4 bases; J trimming: 1 base; junction bases outside the gene matches: 6. CDR3 protein: CASSLTTGPNTEAFF. The CDR3 DNA reads as TGCGCCAGCAGCCTAACGACAGGGCCGAACACTGAAGCTTTCTTT.

A word on this clone: The same CDR3 can be traced to other DNA sequences in this sample. V is TRBV29-1 and J is TRBJ1-2, with D possibly TRBD1 on 5 matching bases. Between the trimmed V and J ends, which lost 4 bases and 0 bases, there was a span of 9 bases. This CDR3 has 13 residues. Germline CDR1 is SQVTM and CDR2 is ANQGSEA. CDR3 nucleotides: TGCAGCGTTGCCGGAGGGGCTAACTATGGCTACACCTTC. It yields the protein CSVAGGANYGYTF.

The chain carries TRBV5-4 and TRBJ1-2; D call uncertain. V was pared by 0 bases and J by 2 bases, with 17 bases between. The CDR3 extends over 17 amino acids. The V gene's germline CDR1 is SGHNT and CDR2 YYREEE (reference sequence). For the CDR3, the DNA is TGTGCCAGCAGCTTGGCCGCTTACTACCCAAGCAACTATGGCTACACCTTC. Protein sequence: CASSLAAYYPSNYGYTF.

V and J are TRBV12-3 or TRBV12-4 and TRBJ2-1; no clear D. The length of the CDR3 is 11 residues. Trimming cost V 6 bases and J 9 bases, with 9 bases left between them. CDR3 residues: CASRKSGEQFF. CDR3 in DNA: TGTGCCAGCAGGAAGTCGGGTGAGCAGTTCTTC.

The chain combines TRBV30 with TRBJ1-4; 10 bases agree with TRBD1. Germline values: CDR1 GTSNPN, CDR2 SVGIG (reference sequence). V lost 2 bases and J lost 4; bases outside the gene matches: 4. The CDR3 spans 15 residues. In nucleotides, the CDR3 is TGTGCCTGGAGTACCAGGACAGGGGGTAATGAAAAACTGTTTTTT. Translation: CAWSTRTGGNEKLFF.

This clone is a singleton in its sample. The V gene is TRBV6-5, the J gene TRBJ1-1, with D perhaps TRBD1 (5 bases). The CDR3 extends over 14 amino acids. V was pared by 5 bases and J by 4 bases, with 14 bases between. Germline assignment: CDR1 MNHEY and CDR2 SVGAGI. The CDR3 coding sequence is TGTGCCAGCAGTAGTAAGCAGGGCGCCACTGAAGCTTTCTTT. Amino acid sequence: CASSSKQGATEAFF.